The 24 T cell receptor beta chains given below trace back to one sample, sequenced in a study of T cells after yellow fever vaccination. Each CDR3 protein gets one entry after TCRdb re-called the 5' RACE reads with MiXCR. This repertoire shows more than 300,000 distinct CDR3 sequences, approximately 12% found once; its top ten account for 2.5% to 4%. The sequenced sample was CD4+ T cells sorted from PBMCs, obtained 45 days after the yellow fever booster vaccination. The receptors were sampled from a man between 18 and 29 years old who received the YFV17D yellow fever vaccine.

This clonotype was seen ten or more times. The gene calls are TRBV6-5 and TRBJ1-1; unclear D gene. The V gene lost 8 bases and the J gene lost 2 bases, with 12 bases spanning the gap. This CDR3 is built from 13 residues. In germline, CDR1 is MNHEY, CDR2 SVGAGI. Here the CDR3 reads CASAVRTNTEAFF. CDR3 nucleotide sequence: TGTGCCAGCGCGGTAAGAACCAACACTGAAGCTTTCTTT.

The table lists this clonotype with many counts. The chain uses TRBV7-9 and TRBJ1-6; 7 bases fit TRBD1. The length of the CDR3 is 14 residues. The germline CDR1 and CDR2 sequences are SEHNR and FQNEAQ (reference sequence). Trimming cost V 3 bases and J 10 bases; bases outside gene matches: 6. Here the CDR3 DNA reads TGTGCCAGCAGCTTGGAAGGGGGCAGGTCACCCCTCCACTTT. This sequence encodes CASSLEGGRSPLHF.

This chain links TRBV27 with TRBJ2-3; 16 bases line up with TRBD2. CDR1 is MNHEY, CDR2 SMNVEV, per germline (reference sequence). The ends lost 6 bases at V and 7 bases at J; junction bases unmatched: 7. The CDR3 runs to 16 residues. CDR3 residues: CASSTGLAGGHHTQYF. CDR3 nucleotides: TGTGCCAGCAGCACGGGACTAGCGGGGGGGCATCATACGCAGTATTTT.

This clonotype has at least ten counts. This chain uses TRBV12-5 with TRBJ2-5; TRBD1 might be the D (6 bases). In germline, CDR1 is LGHNT, CDR2 FRNRAP. The CDR3 contains 15 residues. V was cut by 4 bases and J by 1 base, with 13 bases left in between. The CDR3 bases are TGTGCTAGTGGTTATCAAACAGGGCCCCAAGAGACCCAGTACTTC. Translating it yields CASGYQTGPQETQYF. Complete variable domain (other parts from reference TRBV12-5 and TRBJ2-5): DARVTQTPRHKVTEMGQEVTMRCQPILGHNTVFWYRQTMMQGLELLAYFRNRAPLDDSGMPKDRFSAEMPDATLATLKIQPSEPRDSAVYFCASGYQTGPQETQYFGPGTRLLVL.

J is TRBJ2-2 and V is TRBV6-2 or TRBV6-3; D is possibly TRBD1 or TRBD2 (5 bases each). Trimming pared 2 bases from V and 5 bases from J, leaving 24 bases between. The CDR3 runs 19 residues. The germline gives CDR1 MNHEY, CDR2 SVGEGT. CDR3 sequence reads: CASSYHFQAVSWGTGELFF. CDR3 in DNA: TGTGCCAGCAGTTACCATTTCCAGGCCGTCTCCTGGGGGACCGGGGAGCTGTTTTTT.

Only a few counts were recorded for this clonotype. The J gene is TRBJ2-3, the V gene TRBV5-1, with D possibly matching TRBD2 (5 bases). CDR1 is SGHRS and CDR2 is YFSETQ in the germline V gene. The V gene lost 7 bases and the J gene lost 3 bases, with 18 bases spanning the gap. This CDR3 comprises 15 residues. CDR3 loop: CASCAVLARTDTQYF. CDR3 nucleotide sequence: TGCGCCAGCTGCGCAGTTCTAGCTCGGACAGATACGCAGTATTTT.

The chain couples TRBV27 to TRBJ1-1; D may be TRBD1 (5 bases). CDR3 size: 14 residues. The V end lost 6 bases, the J end lost 0 bases, and 11 bases lay between the germline ends. Germline CDR1 is MNHEY and CDR2 is SMNVEV (reference sequence). The CDR3 spells CASSPGSMNTEAFF. The CDR3 DNA reads as TGTGCCAGCAGCCCAGGGAGTATGAACACTGAAGCTTTCTTT.

CDR3 coding DNA: TGTGCCAGCAGCACTCGACAGGGAGGGTACACTGAAGCTTTCTTT. Protein: CASSTRQGGYTEAFF. V is TRBV7-9 and J is TRBJ1-1, with 7 bases identical to TRBD1. After removal of 5 bases from V and 3 bases from J, the junction contained 9 bases not matched to a gene. Germline V CDR1 and CDR2: SEHNR, FQNEAQ (reference sequence). The CDR3 loop spans 15 amino acids.

This clonotype was recorded a few times. The J gene is TRBJ2-3, the V gene TRBV7-2, with 11 bases lining up with TRBD1. The CDR3 is 16 residues long. The junction had 5 bases not matched to a gene; V was cut back by 5 bases and J by 1 base. Germline V lookup: CDR1 SGHTA, CDR2 FQGNSA. The CDR3 nucleotides read TGTGCCAGCAGCCCTGGGGGACAGGGGGGCACAGATACGCAGTATTTT. Amino acids: CASSPGGQGGTDTQYF.

This clonotype was observed a few times. The chain employs TRBV12-3 or TRBV12-4 and TRBJ1-1; TRBD1 matches at 10 bases. The CDR3 runs to 14 residues. Trimming at V came to 5 bases and at J to 8 bases, leaving 8 bases not matched to a gene. The CDR3 loop is CASSHRQGAREAFF. CDR3 DNA sequence: TGTGCCAGCAGTCACCGACAGGGGGCGCGGGAAGCTTTCTTT.

This clonotype has more than one count but fewer than ten. The V gene is TRBV6-6, the J gene TRBJ2-5, with TRBD2 matching over 8 bases. The CDR3 length is 16 residues. The V segment lost 5 bases and the J segment 5 bases; nucleotides outside the gene matches: 13. The germline V gene has CDR1 MNHNY and CDR2 SVGAGI (reference sequence). CDR3 sequence (DNA): TGTGCCAGCAGTACCACGAGGGCGGGGGGCCAGGAGACCCAGTACTTC. It yields the protein CASSTTRAGGQETQYF.

This clonotype was seen only a few times. The J gene is TRBJ2-3, the V gene TRBV6-5; 9 nucleotides agree with TRBD2. Germline V CDR1 and CDR2: MNHEY, SVGAGI. This CDR3 spans 15 amino acids. V gave up 5 bases and J gave up 2 bases; unmatched junction bases: 5. DNA for the CDR3: TGTGCCAGCAGTCCCCTAGCGGGGACCACAGATACGCAGTATTTT. This sequence encodes CASSPLAGTTDTQYF.

This chain uses TRBV20-1 with TRBJ2-7; 8 bases are shared with TRBD2. With V trimmed by 3 bases and J by 4 bases, 5 bases remained unmatched. CDR1 and CDR2 from the germline V gene are DFQATT and SNEGSKA (reference sequence). The CDR3 runs 13 residues. The CDR3 here is CSASRGGTYEQYF. CDR3 sequence (DNA): TGCAGTGCTAGCCGCGGGGGGACGTACGAGCAGTACTTC.

The chain links TRBV6-1 to TRBJ2-3; no firm D call. This CDR3 is 14 amino acids long. The germline V gene has CDR1 MNHNS and CDR2 SASEGT. V was shortened by 2 bases and J by 1 base, with 7 bases between the two germline ends. The CDR3 sequence: CASSEYPGTDTQYF. CDR3 coding DNA: TGTGCCAGCAGTGAATATCCGGGCACAGATACGCAGTATTTT.

This clonotype was picked up many times. The chain has TRBV7-9 and TRBJ2-5; tentative D call: TRBD1 (5 bases). Looked up from germline, CDR1 is SEHNR and CDR2 is FQNEAQ (reference sequence). Trimming stripped 8 bases from V and 1 base from J, with 11 bases between. This CDR3 is built from 13 residues. The CDR3 loop is CASSRVPQETQYF. DNA for the CDR3: TGTGCCAGCTCCAGGGTGCCCCAAGAGACCCAGTACTTC.

This chain uses TRBV7-2 with TRBJ1-3; a weak D match, TRBD1 (5 bases). The germline V and J ends were trimmed by 2 bases and 4 bases, with 9 bases remaining between them. The CDR3 spans 14 residues. The V gene's germline CDR1 is SGHTA and CDR2 FQGNSA. Written as DNA, the CDR3 is TGTGCCAGCAGCTTAAAGGGGTCCGGAAACACCATATATTTT. It specifies CASSLKGSGNTIYF.

This clonotype was detected a few times. The chain joins TRBV5-1 to TRBJ2-1, with TRBD2 identical over 8 bases. The CDR3 spans 18 residues. V shed 1 base, J shed 5 bases, and the junction held 14 bases outside the gene matches. Germline V gives CDR1 SGHRS, CDR2 YFSETQ. CDR3 coding DNA: TGCGCCAGCAGCTTGTCCCCCCCAAGAACTAGCGGAAACAATGAGCAGTTCTTC. Translating it yields CASSLSPPRTSGNNEQFF.

The V gene is TRBV10-2, the J gene TRBJ2-2; D possibly corresponds to TRBD2 (5 bases). Per germline, CDR1 WSHSY and CDR2 SAAADI. CDR3 length: 12 amino acids. V was shortened by 11 bases and J by 6 bases, with 13 bases between the two germline ends. This chain's CDR3 is CAGRKGAGELFF. In nucleotides, the CDR3 is TGCGCCGGGCGGAAGGGAGCCGGGGAGCTGTTTTTT.

CDR3 amino acids: CASSHGGPLQYV. Written as DNA, the CDR3 is TGTGCCAGCAGCCACGGGGGGCCCTTGCAGTACGTC. The chain carries TRBV6-2 or TRBV6-3 and TRBJ2-7, with a weak D call TRBD2 (7 bases). CDR1 is MNHEY, CDR2 SVGEGT, per germline. The CDR3 covers 12 residues. V lost 6 bases, J lost 9 bases, and 15 bases lay in between.

This clonotype was seen more than once but under ten times. The CDR3 reads CASSSLGMGGTDTQYF. CDR3 coding DNA: TGTGCCAGCAGCAGTTTAGGGATGGGAGGTACAGATACGCAGTATTTT. The J gene is TRBJ2-3, the V gene TRBV11-2; perhaps TRBD2 as D (6 bases). Deletions cut 5 bases from V and 3 bases from J, with 18 bases between. Germline V lookup: CDR1 SGHAT, CDR2 FQNNGV. The CDR3 loop spans 16 amino acids.

This clonotype came up many times. The chain combines TRBV5-1 with TRBJ2-1; 13 nucleotides align to TRBD2. Germline lookup yields CDR1 SGHRS and CDR2 YFSETQ. CDR3 length: 15 amino acids. The junction had 8 bases not matched to a gene; V was cut back by 4 bases and J by 10 bases. CDR3 in amino acids: CASSGTSGGAREQFF. CDR3 bases: TGCGCCAGCAGCGGAACTAGCGGGGGGGCGCGCGAGCAGTTCTTC.

J is TRBJ1-1 and V is TRBV3-1; D is unclear. V was trimmed by 2 bases and J by 4 bases, leaving 11 bases between them. Germline lookup yields CDR1 LGHDT and CDR2 YNNKEL (reference sequence). The length of the CDR3 is 14 residues. The CDR3 sequence: CASSQQLGGTEAFF. CDR3 nucleotide sequence: TGTGCCAGCAGCCAACAACTGGGAGGCACTGAAGCTTTCTTT.

This clonotype was observed a few times. V is TRBV5-1 and J is TRBJ2-3, with 11 bases that match TRBD2. J was trimmed by 4 bases and V by 4 bases; bases with no gene match: 14. CDR1 and CDR2 (germline): SGHRS, YFSETQ. The CDR3 covers 18 residues. In DNA, the CDR3 is TGCGCCAGCAGCCCAGGGGTAGCGGGGGGGCCGGGCGCAGATACGCAGTATTTT. Its protein product is CASSPGVAGGPGADTQYF.

This rearrangement joins TRBV5-4 to TRBJ2-5; 8 bases agree with TRBD1. J gave up 5 bases and V 4 bases, and 10 bases lay outside the gene matches. The germline V gene has CDR1 SGHNT and CDR2 YYREEE (reference sequence). The CDR3 covers 15 residues. CDR3 sequence reads: CASSTPDRAEETQYF. CDR3 DNA sequence: TGTGCCAGCAGCACCCCGGACAGGGCGGAGGAGACCCAGTACTTC.